The rows below give T cell receptor beta chains drawn from one sample of a study of blood T cell repertoires in COVID-19. Assay: immunoSEQ multiplex PCR; the TCRdb copy retains only in-frame clones and omits some. The table has more than 200,000 clones, about 90% seen once. Input material: peripheral blood. These receptors all stem from a woman in her sixties or seventies with acute or convalescent COVID-19. CDR3s leave out the opening cysteine and the closing phenylalanine or tryptophan. Size is stated for part of the rows, as once, few or many counts, or as a class when the clone is expanded.

>.|TRBV4-1|TRBJ2-3
ASSQVDSPDTQY
>.|TRBV5-1|TRBJ2-7
ASSPPHRDRGMLY
>.|TRBV19|TRBJ1-2
ASSALAGQVYGYT
>few|TRBV7-2|TRBJ1-5
ASSFYNNPKLCQPQH
>.|TRBV4-1|TRBJ2-1
ASSQRQGSYNEQF
>.|TRBV5-1|TRBJ2-2
ASSLLAGGNGELF
>.|TRBV7-9|TRBJ2-7
ASSLGSTPPPY
>few|TRBV3-1/TRBV3-2|TRBJ1-4
ASSLPQGAGDEKLF
>.|TRBV13|TRBJ2-1
ASSWAVYNEQF
>few|TRBV4-3|TRBJ2-1
ASSQLRTGGTREQF
>.|TRBV2|TRBJ2-3
ASTRVHGTGQSTDTQY
>once|TRBV25-1|TRBJ2-7
ASSVLQGPYEQY
>.|TRBV7-8|TRBJ1-1
ASSHTGNTEAF
>.|TRBV3-1/TRBV3-2|TRBJ1-1
ASSQPGQGSRQAF
>.|TRBV30|TRBJ2-1
ALLREGFYNEQF
>many|TRBV12-3/TRBV12-4|TRBJ2-7
ASSLPFSYEQY
>.|TRBV5-1|TRBJ1-1
ASSLRTGVSEAF
>.|TRBV19|TRBJ1-1
ASSTPGILNTEAF
>.|TRBV6-6|TRBJ2-7
ASTEAGTRNEQY
>.|TRBV4-2|TRBJ1-2
ASSLSPDRRYGYT
>once|TRBV3-1/TRBV3-2|TRBJ1-1
ASSPFIRGSTEAF
>.|TRBV5-6|TRBJ1-3
ASSRDLSTGNTIY
>.|TRBV11-1|TRBJ1-6
ASSIGGYSPLH
>.|TRBV7-9|TRBJ1-5
ASSLGLNNQPQH
>.|TRBV3-1/TRBV3-2|TRBJ1-1
ASSQGKGDGAF
>.|TRBV7-6|TRBJ2-2
ASSPRTGRTGELF
>.|TRBV7-2|TRBJ2-2
ASSLVDAVAVTGELF
>.|TRBV5-1|TRBJ2-2
ASSTGLAGPTGTGELF
>few|TRBV2|TRBJ2-1
ASSPGLAGVNEQF
>.|TRBV7-9|TRBJ2-2
ASSGEVGGGYTGELF
>.|TRBV3-1/TRBV3-2|TRBJ2-1
ASSQLAGGQNNEQF
>.|TRBV3-1/TRBV3-2|TRBJ1-3
ASSPVDRSGNTIY
>.|TRBV10-3|TRBJ2-1
AIRQSSSYNEQF
>.|TRBV15|TRBJ2-5
ATSRYSGGNSRGPQETQY
>.|TRBV6-5|TRBJ1-5
ASSLASNQPQH
>.|TRBV19|TRBJ1-4
ASSMNSQFEKLF
>.|TRBV19|TRBJ2-1
ASSIVQGSYNEQF
>.|TRBV5-1|TRBJ2-2
ASTVWGQGTGELF
>.|TRBV7-9|TRBJ2-3
ASSPTSGLTDTQY
>.|TRBV6-1|TRBJ1-1
ASSDPGQMNTEAF
>.|TRBV27|TRBJ1-5
ASSLWGGNQPQH
>.|TRBV5-1|TRBJ1-4
ASSGTAGVGEKLF
>once|TRBV6-5|TRBJ2-7
ASSRDNSYEQY
>.|TRBV4-2|TRBJ2-3
ASSQGSGGAEDTQY
>.|TRBV5-1|TRBJ2-7
ASRVAPQGNPTGQY
>.|TRBV28|TRBJ1-4
ASTPGGVGEKLF
>.|TRBV5-1|TRBJ2-1
ASSFRGRRDYNEQF
>.|TRBV25-1|TRBJ2-3
ASSGAVYTDTQY
>once|TRBV30|TRBJ2-2
AWRGGTNTGELF
>few|TRBV19|TRBJ1-6
ASSTTGTGYSPLH
>.|TRBV28|TRBJ1-1
ASSLQGAKVKAF
>.|TRBV28|TRBJ1-1
ASRQTGGNTEAF